Listed below are T cell receptor beta chains from one sample, sequenced in a study of tumor-infiltrating lymphocytes in primary liver carcinoma. TCRdb passed the multiplex PCR reads through MiXCR, listing each CDR3 protein once. Among 20,000 to 25,000 distinct CDR3 sequences, over 75% were seen once, and the ten largest hold roughly 35%. Material: liver tumor tissue from sampling region 2. These receptor sequences come from a woman in her 30s with primary liver carcinoma and hepatitis B virus infection. Each CDR3 is given with its conserved first and last residue. A D gene is named only where the DNA matches it firmly. Part of the rows lack a size; the others show once, few, many or a class for expanded clones.

TGCGCCGGCAGCCTAACCCAGGGGATTGAGGCCTACACCTTC,CAGSLTQGIEAYTF,TRBV4-1,NA,TRBJ1-2,NA
TGTGTCAGCAGTTCTCCCTCTTCGGTTTTAGCGGGAGGCAGCCCCAATAAGCAGTTCTTC,CVSSSPSSVLAGGSPNKQFF,TRBV28,NA,TRBJ2-1,TRBD2
TGTTCCAGCAGTTTCCCCCTAGTCCACTACAATGAGCAGTTCTTC,CSSSFPLVHYNEQFF,TRBV28,NA,TRBJ2-1,NA
TGTGCCAGCAGCCGGACAGGGCTTATGGGTGGCTACACCTTC,CASSRTGLMGGYTF,TRBV5-4,medium-sized,TRBJ1-2,TRBD1
TGCATCGCCGCTGGGCTAGCGGGCTACAAAGAGCAGTTCTTC,CIAAGLAGYKEQFF,TRBV29-1,once,TRBJ2-1,TRBD2
TGCGCCAGCAGCATGGGACACCGGAACAGTTCCTACGAGCAGTACTTC,CASSMGHRNSSYEQYF,TRBV5-1,NA,TRBJ2-7,NA
TGCAGCGTTCTCAGCGGGAGAACCACAGAAGTCTTCTTT,CSVLSGRTTEVFF,TRBV29-1,NA,TRBJ1-1,NA
TGTGCCAGCAGCCCTAGTTCACTGGCGGGAATTAACGAAGAGACCCAGTACTTC,CASSPSSLAGINEETQYF,TRBV11-3,NA,TRBJ2-5,NA
TGCGCCAGCAGCCGAGGGGCGGGGACCCACACCGGGGAGCTGGTTTTT,CASSRGAGTHTGELVF,TRBV4-3,NA,TRBJ2-2,NA
TGTGCCAGCAGCCCTGGGTCACTAGCGGGAATTAACGGAGAGACCAAGTACTTC,CASSPGSLAGINGETKYF,TRBV11-3,once,TRBJ2-5,TRBD2
TGTGCCAACAGCTACTCCCCGGGAGCTGGAGCCAACGTCCTGACCTTC,CANSYSPGAGANVLTF,TRBV6-5,NA,TRBJ2-6,NA
TGTGCCATCAGTGAATCGCCTACCATACAAGAGACCCAGTACTTC,CAISESPTIQETQYF,TRBV10-3,NA,TRBJ2-5,NA
TGTACCTACAGCTTGGCACCCAGAGTCGCCAGGGAGCTGTTTTTT,CTYSLAPRVARELFF,TRBV5-6,NA,TRBJ2-2,NA
TGTGCCAGCATGGAGGGGCGACAGGGGAATTCACCCCTCCACTTT,CASMEGRQGNSPLHF,TRBV2,NA,TRBJ1-6,TRBD1
TGTGTCAGCAGCTTAAAAAGAGGGAAGTTAAATGGAGCTTTCTTT,CVSSLKRGKLNGAFF,TRBV11-2,NA,TRBJ1-1,NA
TGTGCCAGCAGCTTCAATGGGGGAGGACAGGGAGCAAATACGCAGTATTTT,CASSFNGGGQGANTQYF,TRBV7-3,NA,TRBJ2-3,TRBD1
TGTGCCACCAGTGATTCAGGGATAGAGCGTTGGGAGCAGTTCTTC,CATSDSGIERWEQFF,TRBV24-1,NA,TRBJ2-1,NA
TGTGCCAGCACCCAAGGGCAGGGGGCTAACTATGGGTACACCTTC,CASTQGQGANYGYTF,TRBV28,NA,TRBJ1-2,TRBD1
TGCAGCGTTGAAGTCCTGGGTCGGGCTTACTGCAACGTGCAGTACTTC,CSVEVLGRAYCNVQYF,TRBV29-1,NA,TRBJ2-7,NA
TGTGCCAGCAGTTCGGGTATAACTAATGAAAAACTATTTTTT,CASSSGITNEKLFF,TRBV28,NA,TRBJ1-4,NA